This section outlines one T cell receptor beta chain sequence together with its context. Source study methods: Estimated nucleated cell counts came from reference gene primer amplification. Profiled with immunoSEQ multiplex PCR; TCRdb holds only in-frame clones, not every one. V and J calls and clone size are given by that table; D and trimming were obtained from the DNA. Of about 170,000 clones listed, 83% are singletons. Germline V lookup: CDR1 SGHAT, CDR2 FQNNGV. V was clipped by 2 bases and J by 4 bases, with 17 bases between them. This CDR3 is built from 16 residues. The record originates from a study of blood T cell repertoires in COVID-19. Study background: COVID-19 samples from acute and convalescent phases originated in the United States, Italy and Spain. PBMCs, B-cell-depleted T cells, or T cells provided the cDNA or gDNA that made up the material.

The receptor was isolated from a woman older than 75 with acute or convalescent COVID-19. Material for sequencing was peripheral blood. V usage is TRBV11-2 and J usage is TRBJ1-2; no firm D call. This CDR3 is CASSLNEVGEGYGYTF. Here the CDR3 DNA reads TGTGCCAGCAGCTTAAATGAGGTCGGTGAGGGCTATGGCTACACCTTC.